This TCR beta chain is from a study of T cells in Graves' hyperthyroidism and ophthalmopathy. For the study at large: At the time of initial diagnosis and before any treatment, peripheral blood was collected.

Germline assignment: CDR1 SGHTA and CDR2 FQGNSA. The CDR3 has 12 residues. Trimming cost V 5 bases and J 6 bases, with 11 bases left between them. Study-wide points: Ophthalmopathy was predicted by the model a median of 6.5 months ahead of onset.

RNA transcripts provided the source from which TCR beta CDR3 regions were amplified. Initially, a first-round RT-PCR of the TCR CDR3 employed the HTBI primer set. TCRdb re-derived calls from the multiplex PCR reads in MiXCR, one entry per CDR3 protein. The repertoire includes 650,000 to 750,000 distinct CDR3 sequences, 14% of them detected once, and 10% to 13% sits in the top ten. This clonotype was counted many times. Its specificity is not known. This clonotype was sampled from a woman aged 18-29 years with Graves' hyperthyroidism. Input material: blood. The J gene is TRBJ2-7, the V gene TRBV7-2, with TRBD2 as a possible D gene (5 bases). CDR3 in DNA: TGTGCCAGCAGCACCGGGGTCGGCGAGCAGTACTTC. Amino acid sequence: CASSTGVGEQYF.